The 19 T cell receptor beta chains listed next were all sequenced from one sample in a study of cytomegalovirus exposure and HLA in healthy donors. The PCR employed 60 Vbeta primers together with 13 Jbeta primers. TCRdb's copy holds only in-frame clones and misses some; the assay was immunoSEQ multiplex PCR. The top ten hold roughly 5.2% of the sample, which has roughly 150,000 clones, around 73% seen once. The source material was PBMCs. The source is a woman aged 18-30 years in good health and CMV-seropositive.

The V call is TRBV4-2, the J call TRBJ2-3; 8 nucleotides align to TRBD2. The CDR3 contains 19 residues. The V and J ends lost 2 bases and 0 bases, in that order; junction bases with no gene match: 13. CDR1 LGHNA and CDR2 YNFKEQ come from the germline V gene. CDR3: CASSQSLPMTSESTDTQYF. The CDR3 bases are TGTGCCAGCAGCCAATCTTTGCCCATGACTAGCGAGAGCACAGATACGCAGTATTTT.

The rearrangement joins TRBV30 to TRBJ2-2; tentative D call: TRBD2 (5 bases). From germline, CDR1 is GTSNPN and CDR2 SVGIG (reference sequence). V was pared by 0 bases and J by 5 bases, with 7 bases between. The CDR3 sequence is 13 residues long. The CDR3 is CAWSVGGTGELFF. The CDR3 DNA sequence: TGTGCCTGGAGTGTAGGAGGAACCGGGGAGCTGTTTTTT.

This chain uses TRBV5-1 with TRBJ2-7; D gene ambiguous. Trimming removed 4 bases from V and 3 bases from J, with 5 bases in between. This CDR3 region has 11 residues. Germline V gene data show CDR1 as SGHRS and CDR2 as YFSETQ. CDR3 in amino acids: CASSSDYEQYF. CDR3 bases: TGCGCCAGCAGCAGCGACTACGAGCAGTACTTC.

This clone has more than one count but fewer than ten. J is TRBJ1-5 and V is TRBV5-8; D is uncertain. This CDR3 has 12 residues. Per germline, CDR1 SGHTS and CDR2 YDEGEE. V was clipped by 5 bases and J by 7 bases, with 10 bases between them. CDR3: CASRPVTQPQHF. The CDR3 DNA sequence: TGTGCCAGCAGACCAGTAACGCAGCCCCAGCATTTT.

The chain links TRBV9 to TRBJ2-2; TRBD1 aligns across 7 bases. Trimming took 7 bases from V and 7 from J; bases not matched to a gene: 13. The CDR3 loop spans 15 amino acids. Germline lookup yields CDR1 SGDLS and CDR2 YYNGEE. CDR3 DNA: TGTGCCAGCTCCCCTTCCGCAGGGGGTGACGGGGAGCTGTTTTTT. Protein sequence: CASSPSAGGDGELFF.

The chain has TRBV21-1 and TRBJ1-2; the listed D gene, TRBD1, was not tested against the DNA. TRBV21-1 corresponds to a pseudogene. The CDR3 has 10 residues. The CDR3 is CASNCGGVPF. The CDR3 DNA reads as TGTGCCAGCAATTGTGGGGGCGTCCCCTTC.

This clone was counted a few times. This chain joins TRBV5-4 and TRBJ1-1; 7 bases line up with TRBD1. CDR3 length: 13 amino acids. V lost 4 bases to trimming and J lost 3 bases; unmatched junction nucleotides: 3. Germline V CDR1 and CDR2: SGHNT, YYREEE (reference sequence). The CDR3 DNA is TGTGCCAGCAGCCGGGACAGTTACACTGAAGCTTTCTTT. It is translated as CASSRDSYTEAFF.

Comment on this clone: An end of the junction does not agree with germline; a read error may underlie this. The chain combines TRBV5-5 with TRBJ2-7, with TRBD1 matching 10 bases. The CDR3 sequence is 18 residues long. The germline gives CDR1 SGHKS, CDR2 YYEKEE (reference sequence). CDR3 nucleotides: TGCGCCAGCAGCCAATTTGGGCCCGGGACAGGGGTGACTTACGAGCAGTACTTC. Its translation: CASSQFGPGTGVTYEQYF.

This sequence joins TRBV4-1 and TRBJ1-5; D may be TRBD1 (5 bases). The CDR3 is 17 amino acids. Germline CDR1 MGHRA, CDR2 YSYEKL. With 5 bases removed from V and 4 bases from J, the gap between germline ends came to 21 bases. For the CDR3, the DNA is TGCGCCAGCAGCTCAAAGGGCGGGGGTGGGGGTAATCAGCCCCAGCATTTT. Its protein is CASSSKGGGGGNQPQHF.

This clone was seen only a few times. J is TRBJ1-4 and V is TRBV28, with a possible D match to TRBD1 (5 bases). The ends were cut back, 5 bases at V and 2 bases at J, with 12 bases in the middle. From germline, CDR1 is MDHEN and CDR2 SYDVKM. This CDR3 region has 15 residues. Written as DNA, the CDR3 is TGTGCCAGCAGTGGGGAGGGGTTGACTAATGAAAAACTGTTTTTT. This translates into CASSGEGLTNEKLFF.

The rearrangement links TRBV4-1 to TRBJ2-2; D call uncertain. The CDR3 covers 14 residues. From germline, CDR1 is MGHRA and CDR2 YSYEKL. V lost 0 bases to trimming and J lost 4 bases, with 6 bases between them. CDR3 amino acids: CASSQDKFTGELFF. The CDR3 DNA reads TGCGCCAGCAGCCAAGATAAATTCACCGGGGAGCTGTTTTTT.

This clone has a handful of counts. J is TRBJ2-7 and V is TRBV6-5; 8 bases are a match to TRBD2. Germline-derived CDR1 and CDR2 are MNHEY and SVGAGI. CDR3 length: 15 residues. V dropped 5 bases and J dropped 2; count of bases not matched to a gene: 8. This CDR3 is CASSRGAGGAYEQYF. CDR3 coding DNA: TGTGCCAGCAGTAGGGGTGCGGGGGGAGCCTACGAGCAGTACTTC.

The genes are TRBV5-6 and TRBJ1-2; 8 bases line up with TRBD1. The CDR3 loop spans 14 amino acids. From germline, CDR1 is SGHDT and CDR2 YYEEEE. The V gene end was trimmed by 4 bases and the J gene end by 5 bases; junction bases not matched to a gene: 7. The CDR3 here is CASSLGQGNYGYTF. DNA of the CDR3: TGTGCCAGCAGCCTCGGACAGGGCAATTATGGCTACACCTTC.

This chain links TRBV27 with TRBJ2-3, with 8 bases identical to TRBD2. V was clipped by 11 bases and J by 1 base; unmatched bases: 8. Germline CDR1 is MNHEY and CDR2 is SMNVEV (reference sequence). The CDR3 totals 14 residues. This chain's CDR3 is CACNSGAGTDTQYF. In DNA, the CDR3 is TGTGCCTGCAATAGCGGGGCCGGCACAGATACGCAGTATTTT.

This clone was observed a handful of times. This chain uses TRBV2 with TRBJ1-1; D is uncertain. In germline, CDR1 is SNHLY, CDR2 FYNNEI. Trimming stripped 7 bases from V and 8 bases from J, with 17 bases between. CDR3 length equals 13 residues. The CDR3 coding sequence is TGTGCCAGCACCCCGCCACTACAAGCAGAAGCTTTCTTT. It is translated as CASTPPLQAEAFF.

This clone has just a few counts. The J gene is TRBJ1-1, the V gene TRBV10-3; unclear D gene. This CDR3 is 13 amino acids long. The V and J ends lost 5 bases and 6 bases respectively, with 13 bases between them. Germline CDR1 reads ENHRY; CDR2 reads SYGVKD. Here the CDR3 reads CAISSGIGSEAFF. In DNA form, the CDR3 reads TGTGCCATCAGTTCAGGTATTGGATCTGAAGCTTTCTTT.

The rearrangement joins TRBV2 to TRBJ2-3; 10 bases map to TRBD2. This CDR3 has 16 amino acids. Germline trimming cut 1 base from V and 4 bases from J; bases unmatched to any gene: 5. CDR1 and CDR2 from the germline V gene are SNHLY and FYNNEI. Written as DNA, the CDR3 is TGTGCCAGCAGTGAAGGGGTAGCGGGGGGTCCAGATACGCAGTATTTT. It codes for CASSEGVAGGPDTQYF. Looking up the rest from reference TRBV2 and TRBJ2-3 gives the full variable domain: EPEVTQTPSHQVTQMGQEVILRCVPISNHLYFYWYRQILGQKVEFLVSFYNNEISEKSEIFDDQFSVERPDGSNFTLKIRSTKLEDSAMYFCASSEGVAGGPDTQYFGPGTRLTVL.

V and J are TRBV5-1 and TRBJ2-5; 10 positions match TRBD2. The germline gives CDR1 SGHRS, CDR2 YFSETQ. The ends lost 3 bases at V and 4 bases at J; junction bases unmatched: 6. This CDR3 contains 15 residues. CDR3 DNA sequence: TGCGCCAGCAGCTCCACCATAGCGGGAGGAGAGACCCAGTACTTC. It specifies CASSSTIAGGETQYF.

The J gene is TRBJ1-2, the V gene TRBV21-1; TRBD1 reflects the table's D call only, with no check against the DNA. TRBV21-1 is a pseudogene locus. This CDR3 is built from 14 residues. The CDR3 is CASSAWDSSYGYAF. CDR3 nucleotide sequence: TGTGCCAGCAGTGCCTGGGACAGTTCCTATGGCTACGCCTTC.